Below, 27 T cell receptor beta chains from the same sample are listed, as sequenced in a study of blood T cells in healthy people across ages. Primed by a sample-barcoded 5' primer and a J-beta primer mix, a second PCR proceeded for 7 to 11 cycles. TCRdb analysed the 5' RACE reads with MiXCR anew, one entry per CDR3 protein. The sample holds about 800,000 distinct CDR3 sequences, approximately 25% seen once. These same data were also listed under a study on T cells of mothers and their children.

Sequencing was performed on blood. All receptors come from a boy between 10 and 17 years old in good health.

This chain links TRBV9 with TRBJ2-1; no clear D. V was shortened by 4 bases and J by 8 bases, with 19 bases between the two germline ends. There are 15 residues in the CDR3. Germline CDR1 reads SGDLS; CDR2 reads YYNGEE. The CDR3 DNA reads TGTGCCAGCAGCATCTTCCACGGGCCTGGGTATGAGCAGTTCTTC. Its translation: CASSIFHGPGYEQFF. The full variable domain, completed using reference TRBV9 and TRBJ2-1, is DSGVTQTPKHLITATGQRVTLRCSPRSGDLSVYWYQQSLDQGLQFLIQYYNGEERAKGNILERFSAQQFPDLHSELNLSSLELGDSALYFCASSIFHGPGYEQFFGPGTRLTVL.

The chain employs TRBV14 and TRBJ2-1, with 12 bases lining up with TRBD2. CDR1 is SGHDN, CDR2 FVKESK, per germline. V was pared by 2 bases and J by 9 bases, with 5 bases of the junction left unmatched. The CDR3 loop spans 15 amino acids. Here the CDR3 reads CASSQLAGGPSEQFF. DNA of the CDR3: TGTGCCAGCAGCCAACTAGCGGGAGGGCCCTCTGAGCAGTTCTTC. Full variable domain (remainder filled in from reference TRBV14 and TRBJ2-1): EAGVTQFPSHSVIEKGQTVTLRCDPISGHDNLYWYRRVMGKEIKFLLHFVKESKQDESGMPNNRFLAERTGGTYSTLKVQPAELEDSGVYFCASSQLAGGPSEQFFGPGTRLTVL.

This chain links TRBV20-1 with TRBJ1-1; D remains unclear. CDR1 is DFQATT, CDR2 SNEGSKA, per germline (reference sequence). The CDR3 is 12 residues long. V was cut by 3 bases and J by 2 bases, with 7 bases left in between. The CDR3 DNA reads as TGCAGTGCTAGGGGTAGTAACACTGAAGCTTTCTTT. It is translated as CSARGSNTEAFF.

Note on this clonotype: Mismatch with germline at one junction end may stem from a read error. V and J are TRBV7-6 and TRBJ1-1; 7 bases fit TRBD1. Germline values: CDR1 SGHVS, CDR2 FNYEAQ. The CDR3 loop spans 13 amino acids. The CDR3 DNA sequence: TGCACCAGCAGCTTAGGGACAGCCACTGAAGCCTTCTTT. The encoded protein is CTSSLGTATEAFF.

The table lists this clonotype with a few counts. Mismatch with germline at one junction end may stem from a read error. The V and J genes are TRBV18 and TRBJ2-5; D unresolved. Germline values: CDR1 KGHSH, CDR2 LQKENI. The CDR3 contains 13 residues. The CDR3 protein is CGSSPVGGETQYF. The CDR3 nucleotides are TGTGGCAGCTCACCTGTTGGTGGCGAGACCCAGTACTTC.

This clonotype has a handful of counts. This chain connects TRBV7-9 to TRBJ2-7, with D unresolved. The end of the DNA fits TRBJ2-1 better, so the J call may be wrong. The CDR3 sequence is 13 residues long. Germline lookup yields CDR1 SEHNR and CDR2 FQNEAQ (reference sequence). The CDR3, as DNA: TGTGCCAGCAGCTCGACTTCTTTCAATGAGCAGTTCTTC. It translates to CASSSTSFNEQFF.

This clonotype was observed many times. The chain links TRBV7-3 to TRBJ2-6; 9 bases match TRBD1. Germline CDR1 is SGHTA and CDR2 is FQGTGA. J lost 2 bases, V lost 5 bases, and 10 bases had no gene match. There are 18 residues in the CDR3. CDR3 loop: CASSLSGTGLTGANVLTF. The CDR3, as DNA: TGTGCCAGCAGCCTAAGCGGGACAGGGTTGACTGGGGCCAACGTCCTGACTTTC.

V usage is TRBV29-1 and J usage is TRBJ2-5; the D gene is possibly TRBD1 (5 bases). The V gene's germline CDR1 is SQVTM and CDR2 ANQGSEA. This CDR3 is built from 14 residues. The germline V and J ends were trimmed by 0 bases and 2 bases, with 10 bases remaining between them. Here the CDR3 reads CSVEDRAVQETQYF. CDR3 coding DNA: TGCAGCGTTGAAGACAGGGCCGTTCAAGAGACCCAGTACTTC.

This clonotype was seen only a few times. The V gene is TRBV14, the J gene TRBJ1-2; perhaps TRBD1 as D (5 bases). CDR1 is SGHDN, CDR2 FVKESK, per germline. The CDR3 spans 14 residues. Trimming stripped 4 bases from V and 4 bases from J, with 13 bases between. In DNA form, the CDR3 reads TGTGCCAGCAGCCTCCCAACAGGACCCTATGGCTACACCTTC. Translated, it gives CASSLPTGPYGYTF. The complete variable domain, with remaining parts taken from reference TRBV14 and TRBJ1-2, reads EAGVTQFPSHSVIEKGQTVTLRCDPISGHDNLYWYRRVMGKEIKFLLHFVKESKQDESGMPNNRFLAERTGGTYSTLKVQPAELEDSGVYFCASSLPTGPYGYTFGSGTRLTVV.

A word on this clonotype: A read error is possible here, since a much larger clone lies one base away. The CDR3: CASSQPGGGSPLHF. CDR3 nucleotide sequence: TGTGCCAGCAGCCAACCTGGGGGCGGATCACCCCTCCACTTT. The chain uses TRBV3-1 and TRBJ1-6; D is perhaps TRBD1 (6 bases). Germline V CDR1 and CDR2: LGHDT, YNNKEL (reference sequence). Trimming removed 2 bases from V and 10 bases from J, with 12 bases in between. The CDR3 length is 14 residues.

The count of this clonotype is one. The V call is TRBV13, the J call TRBJ2-7; D gene uncertain. The CDR3 is made up of 14 amino acids. Germline V gene sequence: CDR1 PRHDT, CDR2 FYEKMQ (reference sequence). Trimming stripped 2 bases from V and 0 bases from J, with 8 bases between. The CDR3: CASSLSQDSYEQYF. CDR3 nucleotides: TGTGCCAGCAGCTTAAGCCAAGACTCCTACGAGCAGTACTTC.

This chain connects TRBV28 to TRBJ1-6, with D tentatively TRBD1 (6 bases). The ends were cut back, 1 base at V and 4 bases at J, with 20 bases in the middle. Per germline, CDR1 MDHEN and CDR2 SYDVKM. CDR3 length: 19 amino acids. DNA for the CDR3: TGTGCCAGCAGTTTATCTAACCGACAGGCAGAGGGGTATAATTCACCCCTCCACTTT. Translated: CASSLSNRQAEGYNSPLHF.

The CDR3 region has the DNA TGTGCCAGCAGCCAAGATAGCCAAACGGGCTACGAGCAGTACTTC. Encoded protein: CASSQDSQTGYEQYF. The chain couples TRBV3-1 to TRBJ2-7, with D unclear. Looked up from germline, CDR1 is LGHDT and CDR2 is YNNKEL (reference sequence). The length of the CDR3 is 15 residues. V was cut by 0 bases and J by 3 bases, with 12 bases left in between.

The chain joins TRBV29-1 to TRBJ2-1, with 7 bases lining up with TRBD2. Per germline, CDR1 SQVTM and CDR2 ANQGSEA. J gave up 5 bases and V 4 bases, and 5 bases lay outside the gene matches. This CDR3 has 13 amino acids. CDR3 region: CSVVAGVDNEQFF. The CDR3 DNA reads TGCAGCGTTGTGGCGGGAGTGGACAATGAGCAGTTCTTC.

This chain joins TRBV7-2 and TRBJ1-6; 11 bases fit TRBD1. CDR3 length: 17 residues. Per the germline V gene, CDR1 is SGHTA and CDR2 is FQGNSA. The V segment lost 3 bases and the J segment 2 bases; nucleotides outside the gene matches: 3. CDR3 coding DNA: TGTGCCAGCAGCTTGCGGGACAGGGGGACCTATAATTCACCCCTCCACTTT. Translation: CASSLRDRGTYNSPLHF.

Written as DNA, the CDR3 is TGTGCCAGCAGTTACGGGGCAGTTCACATGAACACTGAAGCTTTCTTT. Translation gives CASSYGAVHMNTEAFF. This sequence joins TRBV6-5 and TRBJ1-1; D possibly corresponds to TRBD1 (5 bases). From germline, CDR1 is MNHEY and CDR2 SVGAGI. This CDR3 has 16 amino acids. V was shortened by 2 bases and J by 0 bases, with 13 bases between the two germline ends.

This chain joins TRBV6-5 and TRBJ2-1, with D unresolved. V dropped 3 bases and J dropped 8 bases, with 14 bases sitting between them. This CDR3 comprises 14 residues. Germline CDR1 and CDR2: MNHEY and SVGAGI. CDR3 sequence: CASSYGGIVDEQFF. CDR3 nucleotides: TGTGCCAGCAGTTATGGCGGTATCGTCGATGAGCAGTTCTTC.

The J gene is TRBJ2-5, the V gene TRBV7-2; TRBD2 matches 9 bases. Germline CDR1 reads SGHTA; CDR2 reads FQGNSA. J gave up 2 bases and V 1 base, and 5 bases lay outside the gene matches. The CDR3 spans 16 residues. The CDR3: CASSLGVAGDQETQYF. The CDR3 DNA follows: TGTGCCAGCAGCTTAGGGGTAGCGGGGGATCAAGAGACCCAGTACTTC. The full variable domain, rest sourced from reference TRBV7-2 and TRBJ2-5, is GAGVSQSPSNKVTEKGKDVELRCDPISGHTALYWYRQSLGQGLEFLIYFQGNSAPDKSGLPSDRFSAERTGGSVSTLTIQRTQQEDSAVYLCASSLGVAGDQETQYFGPGTRLLVL.

This clonotype was observed a handful of times. The gene calls are TRBV4-3 and TRBJ2-1; 7 bases agree with TRBD1. Trimming took 3 bases from V and 3 from J; bases not matched to a gene: 2. This CDR3 is built from 14 residues. Germline V gives CDR1 LGHNA, CDR2 YSLEER. The CDR3 DNA sequence: TGCGCCAGCAGCCAGGACAGGTTCTACAATGAGCAGTTCTTC. Translating gives CASSQDRFYNEQFF.

This clonotype was counted between two and nine times. The V and J genes are TRBV7-2 and TRBJ2-2; tentatively, D is TRBD2 (6 bases). CDR1 and CDR2 from the germline V gene are SGHTA and FQGNSA. This CDR3 is 14 amino acids long. V gave up 4 bases and J gave up 5 bases, with 11 bases separating them. CDR3 bases: TGTGCCAGCAGCTCCTGGGGGGAGACCGGGGAGCTGTTTTTT. It yields the protein CASSSWGETGELFF.

The chain has TRBV7-2 and TRBJ2-3, with 9 positions matching TRBD2. The CDR3 contains 16 residues. Germline-derived CDR1 and CDR2 are SGHTA and FQGNSA. J lost 8 bases, V lost 5 bases, and 14 bases had no gene match. The CDR3 loop reads CASSPPGAGGHGTQYF. The CDR3 coding sequence is TGTGCCAGCAGCCCGCCTGGGGCGGGGGGGCATGGTACGCAGTATTTT.

V is TRBV3-1 and J is TRBJ1-5, with TRBD1 matching over 8 bases. The CDR3 contains 15 residues. Germline CDR1 and CDR2: LGHDT and YNNKEL (reference sequence). The J segment lost 4 bases and the V segment lost 4 bases, leaving 6 bases of the junction unmatched. CDR3: CASSPDRAYNQPQHF. The CDR3 DNA sequence: TGTGCCAGCAGCCCGGACAGGGCGTATAATCAGCCCCAGCATTTT.

The chain recombines TRBV7-9 with TRBJ2-3; 7 nucleotides line up with TRBD2. Germline CDR1 and CDR2: SEHNR and FQNEAQ (reference sequence). V trimming: 5 bases; J trimming: 5 bases; junction bases outside the gene matches: 10. The CDR3 covers 15 residues. CDR3 in DNA: TGTGCCAGCAGCACCTCGACTAGCAGTTTAGATACGCAGTATTTT. Its translation: CASSTSTSSLDTQYF.

V is TRBV9 and J is TRBJ2-1, with a possible D match to TRBD2 (5 bases). Near its end, the DNA agrees better with TRBJ2-7, so the J call may be wrong. This CDR3 comprises 15 residues. Germline V gene data show CDR1 as SGDLS and CDR2 as YYNGEE. The CDR3 sequence is CASSVGRFSDYEQYF. Here the CDR3 DNA reads TGTGCCAGCAGCGTAGGTAGATTTAGCGATTACGAGCAGTACTTC.

About this clonotype: At one of its ends the junction is not consistent with the germline gene, which may arise from a read error. This chain connects TRBV15 to TRBJ1-2; 8 bases align to TRBD1. This CDR3 comprises 15 residues. The germline V gene encodes CDR1 LNHNV and CDR2 YYDKDF (reference sequence). CDR3 coding DNA: TGTACCACCAGCAGAGTTCGACAGGGGTTCTATGGCTACACCTTC. Translated, it gives CTTSRVRQGFYGYTF.

This clonotype was recorded a few times. V and J are TRBV9 and TRBJ1-3; TRBD1 matches 8 bases. Germline V lookup: CDR1 SGDLS, CDR2 YYNGEE. This CDR3 region has 16 residues. V lost 3 bases, J lost 3 bases, and 8 bases stayed unmatched. The CDR3 DNA is TGTGCCAGCAGCGGGGAAAACAGGGGGATTGGAAACACCATATATTTT. It yields the protein CASSGENRGIGNTIYF.

The V call is TRBV20-1, the J call TRBJ1-4, with D hard to call. CDR3 length equals 11 residues. Germline values: CDR1 DFQATT, CDR2 SNEGSKA (reference sequence). V was trimmed by 7 bases and J by 8 bases, leaving 11 bases between them. CDR3 loop: CSVFREEKLFF. CDR3 nucleotide sequence: TGCAGTGTTTTCCGGGAAGAAAAACTGTTTTTT.